This T cell receptor beta chain was found in a study of T cells in Graves' hyperthyroidism and ophthalmopathy. General study results and limits: In blood, most of the thyroid clonotypes expanded above 0.001 were also present.

In regard to this clonotype: Its antigen is still unknown.

Uncontrolled infection, other autoimmune disease, pregnancy and lactation each barred patients from inclusion. This CDR3 spans 15 amino acids. The V gene lost 3 bases and the J gene lost 5 bases, with 13 bases spanning the gap. The germline V gene encodes CDR1 SGHDN and CDR2 FVKESK. Amplified regions were TCR beta CDR3 sequences from RNA transcripts. First-round RT-PCR targeting the TCR CDR3 was performed with the HTBI primer set. Each CDR3 protein is one row after TCRdb ran MiXCR on the multiplex PCR reads. The sample lists under 700,000 distinct CDR3 sequences, roughly 50% occurring once. The clonotype was recovered from a woman in her late teens or twenties with Graves' hyperthyroidism. This rearrangement joins TRBV14 to TRBJ2-2, with TRBD2 as a possible D gene (6 bases). The sequencing input was peripheral blood or thyroid tissue (not recorded which). The CDR3 loop is CASSHLNRGTGELFF. As DNA, the CDR3 is TGTGCCAGCAGCCATCTCAACCGGGGGACCGGGGAGCTGTTTTTT. Combining the CDR3 with reference TRBV14 and TRBJ2-2 gives the whole variable domain EAGVTQFPSHSVIEKGQTVTLRCDPISGHDNLYWYRRVMGKEIKFLLHFVKESKQDESGMPNNRFLAERTGGTYSTLKVQPAELEDSGVYFCASSHLNRGTGELFFGEGSRLTVL.